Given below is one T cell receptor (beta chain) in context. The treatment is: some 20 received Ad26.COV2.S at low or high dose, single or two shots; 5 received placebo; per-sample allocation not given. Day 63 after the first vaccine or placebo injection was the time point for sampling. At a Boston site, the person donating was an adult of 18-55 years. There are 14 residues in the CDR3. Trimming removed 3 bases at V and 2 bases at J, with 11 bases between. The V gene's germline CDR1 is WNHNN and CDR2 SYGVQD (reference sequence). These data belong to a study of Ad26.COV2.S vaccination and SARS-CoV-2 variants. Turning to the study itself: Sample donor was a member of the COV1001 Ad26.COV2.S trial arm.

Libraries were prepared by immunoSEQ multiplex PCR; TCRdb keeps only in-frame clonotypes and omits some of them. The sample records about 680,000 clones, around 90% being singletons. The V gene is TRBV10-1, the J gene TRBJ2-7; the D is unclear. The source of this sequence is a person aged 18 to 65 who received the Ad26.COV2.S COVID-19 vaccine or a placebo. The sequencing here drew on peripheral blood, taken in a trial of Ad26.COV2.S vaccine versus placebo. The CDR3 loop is CASSEGSFTYEQYF. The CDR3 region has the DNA TGCGCCAGCAGTGAAGGCTCCTTTACCTACGAGCAGTACTTC.